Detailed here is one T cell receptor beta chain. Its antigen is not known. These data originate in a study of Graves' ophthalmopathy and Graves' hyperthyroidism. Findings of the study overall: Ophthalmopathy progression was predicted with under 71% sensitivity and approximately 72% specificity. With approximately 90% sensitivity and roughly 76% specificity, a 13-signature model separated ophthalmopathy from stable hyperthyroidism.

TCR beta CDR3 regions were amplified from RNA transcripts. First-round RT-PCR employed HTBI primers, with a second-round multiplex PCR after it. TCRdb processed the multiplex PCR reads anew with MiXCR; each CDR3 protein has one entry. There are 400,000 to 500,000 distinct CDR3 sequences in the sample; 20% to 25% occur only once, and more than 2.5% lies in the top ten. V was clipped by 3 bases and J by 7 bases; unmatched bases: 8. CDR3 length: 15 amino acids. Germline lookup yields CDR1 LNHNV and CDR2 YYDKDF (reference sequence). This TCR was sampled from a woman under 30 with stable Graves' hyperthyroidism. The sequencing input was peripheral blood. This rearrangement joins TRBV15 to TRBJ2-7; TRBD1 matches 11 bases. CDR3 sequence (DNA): TGTGCCACCAGCAGGGACGGACAGGGGGCGCGGGAGCAGTACTTC. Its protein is CATSRDGQGAREQYF.